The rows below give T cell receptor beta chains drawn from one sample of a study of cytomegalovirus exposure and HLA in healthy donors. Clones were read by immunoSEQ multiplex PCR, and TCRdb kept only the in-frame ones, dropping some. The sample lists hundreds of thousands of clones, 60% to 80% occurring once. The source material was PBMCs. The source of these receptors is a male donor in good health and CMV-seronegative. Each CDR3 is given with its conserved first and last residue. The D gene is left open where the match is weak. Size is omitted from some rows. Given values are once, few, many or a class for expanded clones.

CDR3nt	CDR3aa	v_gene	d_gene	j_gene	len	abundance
TGTGCCAGCAGTTACGGACAGGGAAATCAGCCCCAGCATTTT	CASSYGQGNQPQHF	TRBV6-5	TRBD1	TRBJ1-5	14	.
TGTGCCAGCAGCTTAACAGGGACAGGGATAAATGAGCAGTTCTTC	CASSLTGTGINEQFF	TRBV7-3	TRBD1	TRBJ2-1	15	.
TGTGCCAGCAGCGTGGACAGGGAACGTGGCTACACCTTC	CASSVDRERGYTF	TRBV6-1	TRBD1	TRBJ1-2	13	.
TGTGCCAGCAGCCCTGGCCCATCCAATCAGCCCCAGCATTTT	CASSPGPSNQPQHF	TRBV7-6	.	TRBJ1-5	14	.
TGCGCCAGCAGCTTGAACGCCCGGGACTTACTAGCCAAAAACATTCAGTACTTC	CASSLNARDLLAKNIQYF	TRBV5-1	.	TRBJ2-4	18	.
TGTGCCAGCAGCCCCCAGGACAGGGCATTCACCGGGGAGCTGTTTTTT	CASSPQDRAFTGELFF	TRBV4-2	TRBD1	TRBJ2-2	16	.
TGTGCCAGCAGCTTAGCGGACAGGGGTTCCTACGAGCAGTACTTC	CASSLADRGSYEQYF	TRBV7-8	TRBD1	TRBJ2-7	15	once
TGTGCCTGGAGTCGCGGGGGACCCTACGAGCAGTACTTC	CAWSRGGPYEQYF	TRBV30	TRBD2	TRBJ2-7	13	.
TGCGCCAGCAGCTTGGACCCGGGGGCTGGAAACACCATATATTTT	CASSLDPGAGNTIYF	TRBV5-1	.	TRBJ1-3	15	.
TGCGCCAGCAGCCAAGATCCGCCGGGAAGTGGTGGCGAGCAGTACTTC	CASSQDPPGSGGEQYF	TRBV4-3	.	TRBJ2-7	16	few
TGTGCCAGCAGCTTAGGAGGGCAGGCAGCTAACTATGGCTACACCTTC	CASSLGGQAANYGYTF	TRBV7-9	.	TRBJ1-2	16	.
TGTGCCAGCTCACCGGGTCGGACAGGGGGGAGTTCTGACTATGGCTACACCTTC	CASSPGRTGGSSDYGYTF	TRBV18	TRBD1	TRBJ1-2	18	.
TGTGCCAGCACCCCCGTCAGGAGACTAGCCGCCGGGGAGCTGTTTTTT	CASTPVRRLAAGELFF	TRBV28	TRBD2	TRBJ2-2	16	once
TGTGCCAGCAGTGATCTAGCGGGGCCTTACAATGAGCAGTTCTTC	CASSDLAGPYNEQFF	TRBV27	TRBD2	TRBJ2-1	15	few
TGTGCCAGCTCACCACAACTAGCTAGAGGAGATACGCAGTATTTT	CASSPQLARGDTQYF	TRBV18	.	TRBJ2-3	15	.
TGTGCCAGCAGCGAGGGCGGGAGAAGCAATGAGCAGTTCTTC	CASSEGGRSNEQFF	TRBV5-6	TRBD2	TRBJ2-1	14	.
TGTGCCAGCAGCAACCCGGGGAAATGGGGCGGGGAGCTGTTTTTT	CASSNPGKWGGELFF	TRBV7-2	.	TRBJ2-2	15	.
TGCGCCAGCAGCTTAGGGCAGGGGCCAGATACGCAGTATTTT	CASSLGQGPDTQYF	TRBV5-1	.	TRBJ2-3	14	.
TGTGCCAGCAGCGTCGGGACAGGGTCTCTGGTTAACTATGGCTACACCTTC	CASSVGTGSLVNYGYTF	TRBV9	TRBD1	TRBJ1-2	17	.
TGTGCCAGCACCAACACAGGGCAGAACACTGAAGCTTTCTTT	CASTNTGQNTEAFF	TRBV6-5	.	TRBJ1-1	14	.
TGTGCCTGGAGTGCACCTCAGGGGGGTCGTTTAGGCTACACCTTC	CAWSAPQGGRLGYTF	TRBV30	TRBD1	TRBJ1-2	15	few
TGCGCCAGCAGCCCACCACTAGCGGGAGTGGGGGATGAGCAGTTCTTC	CASSPPLAGVGDEQFF	TRBV5-1	TRBD2	TRBJ2-1	16	.
TGTGCCAGCAGGATCTTAAGGGGGCGGACTGAAGCTTTCTTT	CASRILRGRTEAFF	TRBV28	TRBD1	TRBJ1-1	14	.
TGTGCCAGCAGCTTCCGGACAGACACGACTAGCACAGATACGCAGTATTTT	CASSFRTDTTSTDTQYF	TRBV21-1	.	TRBJ2-3	17	.
TGTGCCAGCAGGGGGGGGCGATTCAGGTCTCCGGCTTTCTTT	CASRGGRFRSPAFF	TRBV6-5	.	TRBJ1-1	14	.
TGTGCCAGCAGCTTGGGGACAGGGGGCCCAGATACGCAGTATTTT	CASSLGTGGPDTQYF	TRBV5-4	TRBD1	TRBJ2-3	15	.
TGCAGCGTTGAAGGGGGGACAGGGAACACTGAAGCTTTCTTT	CSVEGGTGNTEAFF	TRBV29-1	TRBD1	TRBJ1-1	14	few
TGCGCCAGCAGCCGAACAGGATCGAACACTGAAGCTTTCTTT	CASSRTGSNTEAFF	TRBV5-1	.	TRBJ1-1	14	once
TGCAGCGTTCGAAGGGCGGGAGTTTCCTACGAGCAGTACTTC	CSVRRAGVSYEQYF	TRBV29-1	TRBD2	TRBJ2-7	14	few
TGTGCCAGCAGCTTAGGCTCGAACACTGAAGCTTTCTTT	CASSLGSNTEAFF	TRBV13	.	TRBJ1-1	13	once
TGCGCCAGCAGCTCCCACCACAATGGGCAGTTCTTC	CASSSHHNGQFF	TRBV5-1	.	TRBJ2-1	12	.
TGCGCCAGCAGCCAGACCGGGACAGGGGTCTGGGAGCAGTACTTC	CASSQTGTGVWEQYF	TRBV4-1	TRBD1	TRBJ2-7	15	once
TGTGCTACCTCCCGGGACAGGAGCCAAGAGACCCAGTACTTC	CATSRDRSQETQYF	TRBV7-2	TRBD1	TRBJ2-5	14	.
TGTGCCAGCAGCCGGGTGTCCTACGAGCAGTACTTC	CASSRVSYEQYF	TRBV28	.	TRBJ2-7	12	.
TGTGCCAGCAGTTTAGGAGAAGGGGTAGCCTATGGCTACACCTTC	CASSLGEGVAYGYTF	TRBV27	.	TRBJ1-2	15	.
TGTGCCAGCAGTGAGGGGACAGGTCCTTCCTACGAGCAGTACTTC	CASSEGTGPSYEQYF	TRBV2	TRBD1	TRBJ2-7	15	.
TGCGCCAGCAGCGCGACGGGACAGGGGTTCAATGAGCAGTTCTTC	CASSATGQGFNEQFF	TRBV5-1	TRBD1	TRBJ2-1	15	.
TGTGCCTGGGGACGGGACAGCTACGAGCAGTACTTC	CAWGRDSYEQYF	TRBV30	TRBD1	TRBJ2-7	12	.
TGTGCCAGCAGCGTAGTATCCGGGGAGCTGTTTTTT	CASSVVSGELFF	TRBV9	.	TRBJ2-2	12	.
TGTGCCAGCAGCGTAGAAGGGGATATGAACACTGAAGCTTTCTTT	CASSVEGDMNTEAFF	TRBV9	.	TRBJ1-1	15	.
TGTGCCAGCAGTTACGCCGCGGTTCGGCTCTCAGATACGCAGTATTTT	CASSYAAVRLSDTQYF	TRBV6-5	.	TRBJ2-3	16	.
TGTGCCAGCAGTTATGACAGGGCTGGAAACACCATATATTTT	CASSYDRAGNTIYF	TRBV7-8	TRBD1	TRBJ1-3	14	.
TGTGCCAGCAGCATACCGACAGGGGGCGCAGCTGAAAAACTGTTTTTT	CASSIPTGGAAEKLFF	TRBV5-4	TRBD1	TRBJ1-4	16	.
TGCGCCAGCAGACCTGACTTGGTTGAGCCCCAGCATTTT	CASRPDLVEPQHF	TRBV5-1	.	TRBJ1-5	13	.
TGTGCCAGTAGTATTCAGGGGGCGGAAGATACGCAGTATTTT	CASSIQGAEDTQYF	TRBV19	TRBD1	TRBJ2-3	14	.
TGTGCCAGCAGCCGGAGAGGTAATGAGCAGTTCTTC	CASSRRGNEQFF	TRBV6-6	.	TRBJ2-1	12	.
TGTGCCAGCAGCTTAGGAGGGGGGGACACTGAAGCTTTCTTT	CASSLGGGDTEAFF	TRBV7-2	.	TRBJ1-1	14	few
TGTGCCAGCAGTGAACCTGTCAGTCGCGGAAACACCATATATTTT	CASSEPVSRGNTIYF	TRBV25-1	.	TRBJ1-3	15	once
TGTGCCAGCAGCTTAGCGTGGGGACAGGGGGACACTGAAGCTTTCTTT	CASSLAWGQGDTEAFF	TRBV7-8	TRBD1	TRBJ1-1	16	.
TGTGCCAGCAGCCCCCGACAGGGGAAGAACACTGAAGCTTTCTTT	CASSPRQGKNTEAFF	TRBV7-9	TRBD1	TRBJ1-1	15	.
TGTGCCAGCAGCTCCCCTACCGGGACACGAGACTATGGCTACACCTTC	CASSSPTGTRDYGYTF	TRBV5-4	.	TRBJ1-2	16	.
TGTGCCAGCAGTTTACGTGGGGCGGGGCAGTACTTC	CASSLRGAGQYF	TRBV27	.	TRBJ2-5	12	.
TGTGCCAGCAGCTCTGGAGCGGGGGTGAACACCGGGGAGCTGTTTTTT	CASSSGAGVNTGELFF	TRBV9	TRBD2	TRBJ2-2	16	.
TGTGCCACCAGCAGAGATCGACTAGCGAACACCGGGGAGCTGTTTTTT	CATSRDRLANTGELFF	TRBV15	.	TRBJ2-2	16	.
TGTGCCACCAGCAGCAGGATTTTATACGAGCAGTACTTC	CATSSRILYEQYF	TRBV15	.	TRBJ2-7	13	.
TGTGCCAGCAGTTTAGGCGGCGGGGCTGAAGCTTTCTTT	CASSLGGGAEAFF	TRBV27	.	TRBJ1-1	13	few
TGTGCCAGCAGCCCTACTAGCGGGGGTACTGGGGCCAACGTCCTGACTTTC	CASSPTSGGTGANVLTF	TRBV6-8	TRBD2	TRBJ2-6	17	.